The 27 T cell receptor beta chains below all came from one sample that was sequenced in a study of Ad26.COV2.S vaccination and SARS-CoV-2 variants. Treatment indicated: some 20 received Ad26.COV2.S at low or high dose, single or two shots; 5 received placebo; per-sample allocation not given. Collection of samples fell on day 63 after the first vaccine or placebo injection. Repertoires were generated with immunoSEQ multiplex PCR, while TCRdb's copy carries only in-frame clones and drops some. Among about 460,000 clones, roughly nine tenths were seen once, and the ten largest hold 1.7%. Sequenced here: peripheral blood, sampled in a trial of Ad26.COV2.S vaccine versus placebo. The origin of the receptors is a person aged 18-65 years who received the Ad26.COV2.S COVID-19 vaccine or a placebo.

The chain joins TRBV7-2 to TRBJ1-2; 12 bases fit TRBD1. V was pared by 5 bases and J by 7 bases, with 8 bases of the junction left unmatched. CDR3 length: 15 residues. Germline V gene data show CDR1 as SGHTA and CDR2 as FQGNSA. CDR3 loop: CASSDPGQGAFGYTF. Written as DNA, the CDR3 is TGTGCCAGCAGCGACCCGGGACAGGGGGCTTTTGGCTACACCTTC.

The chain uses TRBV10-3 and TRBJ2-7, with TRBD2 as a possible D gene (5 bases). Germline lookup yields CDR1 ENHRY and CDR2 SYGVKD. Trimming removed 11 bases from V and 1 base from J, with 18 bases in between. The CDR3 spans 14 residues. CDR3 nucleotides: TGTGCCGCGACCCAAAGCGGAAATTCCTACGAGCAGTACTTC. Its protein product is CAATQSGNSYEQYF.

This rearrangement joins TRBV7-9 to TRBJ1-4; D call uncertain. V was shortened by 10 bases and J by 0 bases, with 15 bases between the two germline ends. The CDR3 totals 15 residues. The germline V gene encodes CDR1 SEHNR and CDR2 FQNEAQ (reference sequence). Written as DNA, the CDR3 is TGTGCCATCCCCCCCCTCCACCCAACTAATGAAAAACTGTTTTTT. Amino acids: CAIPPLHPTNEKLFF.

The J gene is TRBJ2-1, the V gene TRBV30; D is ambiguous. Trimming removed 1 base from V and 0 bases from J, with 7 bases in between. Germline-derived CDR1 and CDR2 are GTSNPN and SVGIG (reference sequence). The CDR3 has 14 amino acids. DNA for the CDR3: TGTGCCTGGAGTGATGGTAGCTCCTACAATGAGCAGTTCTTC. Residues: CAWSDGSSYNEQFF.

The rearrangement links TRBV10-3 to TRBJ1-5; TRBD1 agrees at 10 bases. The CDR3 contains 17 residues. In germline, CDR1 is ENHRY, CDR2 SYGVKD. The junction had 9 bases not matched to a gene; V was cut back by 3 bases and J by 4 bases. The CDR3 nucleotides are TGTGCCATCAGTGACGAACCCGGGACAGGGGTTAATCAGCCCCAGCATTTT. It codes for CAISDEPGTGVNQPQHF.

The chain recombines TRBV10-1 with TRBJ2-2; possibly TRBD1 or TRBD2 for D (5 bases each). CDR3 length: 14 residues. In germline, CDR1 is WNHNN, CDR2 SYGVQD (reference sequence). Trimming took 4 bases from V and 3 from J, leaving 9 bases between them. CDR3: CASSALGDTGELFF. The DNA of the CDR3 is TGCGCCAGCAGTGCTTTGGGGGACACCGGGGAGCTGTTTTTT.

The chain recombines TRBV30 with TRBJ2-7, with TRBD2 matching over 13 bases. CDR1 and CDR2 (germline): GTSNPN, SVGIG (reference sequence). V was pared by 5 bases and J by 2 bases, with 0 bases of the junction left unmatched. The CDR3 consists of 13 residues. The CDR3 loop reads CAWGTSGTYEQYF. Written as DNA, the CDR3 is TGTGCCTGGGGGACTAGCGGGACCTACGAGCAGTACTTC.

The J gene is TRBJ1-2, the V gene TRBV27; no reliable D call. CDR3 size: 14 residues. Trimming removed 6 bases from V and 6 bases from J, with 17 bases in between. The germline V gene encodes CDR1 MNHEY and CDR2 SMNVEV (reference sequence). CDR3 sequence (DNA): TGTGCCAGCAGCCATAGGACCGACGTAGATGGCTACACCTTC. Translating gives CASSHRTDVDGYTF.

The chain combines TRBV20-1 with TRBJ2-1; tentatively, D is TRBD2 (6 bases). Trimming stripped 4 bases from V and 8 bases from J, with 9 bases between. The CDR3 is 11 amino acids. The germline gives CDR1 DFQATT, CDR2 SNEGSKA (reference sequence). The CDR3 DNA sequence: TGCAGTGCTAACGCGGGGTATGAGCAGTTCTTC. The encoded protein is CSANAGYEQFF.

J is TRBJ1-6 and V is TRBV4-2; D is uncertain. There are 16 residues in the CDR3. Germline-derived CDR1 and CDR2 are LGHNA and YNFKEQ. The V end was cut by 1 base, the J end by 0 bases, with 7 bases between. Here the CDR3 DNA reads TGTGCCAGCAGCCAAGCTCTTAGCTCCTATAATTCACCCCTCCACTTT. Translated: CASSQALSSYNSPLHF.

The CDR3 is CASSQEWRAGAGETQYF. The CDR3 coding sequence is TGTGCCAGCAGCCAAGAGTGGAGAGCGGGAGCGGGAGAGACCCAGTACTTC. The V gene is TRBV3-1 (or the pseudogene TRBV3-2), the J gene TRBJ2-5; 8 bases agree with TRBD2. Germline CDR1 reads LGHDT; CDR2 reads YNNKEL (reference sequence). This CDR3 region has 17 residues. V was clipped by 0 bases and J by 4 bases; unmatched bases: 10.

The chain uses TRBV27 and TRBJ2-7; 7 bases agree with TRBD1. Germline V gene data show CDR1 as MNHEY and CDR2 as SMNVEV (reference sequence). CDR3 length equals 15 residues. V was pared by 3 bases and J by 3 bases, with 8 bases of the junction left unmatched. The CDR3 is CASSLGQSPHYEQYF. CDR3 sequence (DNA): TGTGCCAGCAGTTTGGGACAGTCACCCCACTACGAGCAGTACTTC.

This chain uses TRBV15 with TRBJ2-5; D ambiguous. V lost 4 bases and J 4 bases, leaving 13 bases between the germline ends. CDR1 and CDR2 from the germline V gene are LNHNV and YYDKDF (reference sequence). The CDR3 sequence is 14 residues long. The chain's CDR3 is CATSISLVRETQYF. The DNA for the CDR3 is TGTGCCACCAGCATCTCTCTCGTAAGAGAGACCCAGTACTTC.

The rearrangement uses TRBV4-1 and TRBJ2-2; 10 bases agree with TRBD1. This CDR3 has 14 residues. The V gene's germline CDR1 is MGHRA and CDR2 YSYEKL. The junction had 7 bases not matched to a gene; V was cut back by 10 bases and J by 5 bases. The CDR3 region has the DNA TGCGCCATCGGCCGGGACAGGGGAACCGGGGAGCTGTTTTTT. Translating it yields CAIGRDRGTGELFF.

The chain employs TRBV9 and TRBJ1-1; the match to TRBD1 covers 8 bases. Germline V gene lookup returns CDR1 SGDLS and CDR2 YYNGEE. This CDR3 has 14 amino acids. V was pared by 1 base and J by 4 bases, with 3 bases of the junction left unmatched. The CDR3 nucleotides read TGTGCCAGCAGCGTAATAGGGACAGGCACTGAAGCTTTCTTT. Its translation: CASSVIGTGTEAFF.

This chain connects TRBV10-1 to TRBJ2-7, with TRBD2 matching 12 bases. From germline, CDR1 is WNHNN and CDR2 SYGVQD (reference sequence). V gave up 5 bases and J gave up 2 bases; unmatched junction bases: 16. CDR3 length: 19 residues. CDR3 DNA: TGCGCCAGCAGTACGGGGCGGACTAGCGGGATCTTAACCCCCTACGAGCAGTACTTC. It yields the protein CASSTGRTSGILTPYEQYF.

J is TRBJ2-3 and V is TRBV9, with D perhaps matching TRBD2 (6 bases). The CDR3 consists of 15 residues. CDR1 is SGDLS, CDR2 YYNGEE, per germline. Deletions cut 0 bases from V and 0 bases from J, with 8 bases between. Here the CDR3 reads CASSVGGVSTDTQYF. In DNA form, the CDR3 reads TGTGCCAGCAGCGTAGGGGGGGTAAGCACAGATACGCAGTATTTT.

The chain combines TRBV7-2 with TRBJ1-2, with a possible D match to TRBD1 (6 bases). From germline, CDR1 is SGHTA and CDR2 FQGNSA. The CDR3 spans 16 residues. V lost 5 bases and J 8 bases, leaving 24 bases between the germline ends. DNA for the CDR3: TGTGCCAGCAGCCAGACTCCGGACAGCCTCCAAGGGGGCTACACCTTC. Translating gives CASSQTPDSLQGGYTF.

The rearrangement links TRBV5-1 to TRBJ2-5, with D unclear. CDR3 length: 13 amino acids. Germline CDR1 is SGHRS and CDR2 is YFSETQ. V dropped 1 base and J dropped 2 bases, with 6 bases sitting between them. The CDR3 reads CASSLRPQETQYF. The CDR3 DNA sequence: TGCGCCAGCAGCTTGCGCCCACAAGAGACCCAGTACTTC.

The chain joins TRBV5-1 to TRBJ1-4; D remains ambiguous. V was pared by 4 bases and J by 4 bases, with 17 bases between. Germline V gene data show CDR1 as SGHRS and CDR2 as YFSETQ. The CDR3 totals 16 residues. CDR3 DNA sequence: TGCGCCAGCAGCCCGTCAGCTGGACCGATTAATGAAAAACTGTTTTTT. This codes for CASSPSAGPINEKLFF. Variable domain in full (rest from reference TRBV5-1 and TRBJ1-4): KAGVTQTPRYLIKTRGQQVTLSCSPISGHRSVSWYQQTPGQGLQFLFEYFSETQRNKGNFPGRFSGRQFSNSRSEMNVSTLELGDSALYLCASSPSAGPINEKLFFGSGTQLSVL.

This chain links TRBV6-5 with TRBJ1-2; TRBD1 matches at 8 bases. The V segment lost 6 bases and the J segment 3 bases; nucleotides outside the gene matches: 9. Germline V gene lookup returns CDR1 MNHEY and CDR2 SVGAGI. The CDR3 sequence is 15 residues long. CDR3 coding DNA: TGTGCCAGCAGGGGACGGACAGGGAACGACTATGGCTACACCTTC. The encoded protein is CASRGRTGNDYGYTF.

The chain combines TRBV6-6 with TRBJ2-1, with 8 bases aligning to TRBD1. Germline V lookup: CDR1 MNHNY, CDR2 SVGAGI (reference sequence). The V gene end was trimmed by 6 bases and the J gene end by 8 bases; junction bases not matched to a gene: 6. The length of the CDR3 is 13 residues. CDR3 bases: TGTGCCAGCAGACTACAGGGGGAGGATGAGCAGTTCTTC. Protein product: CASRLQGEDEQFF.

The V gene is TRBV5-8, the J gene TRBJ2-7; 7 nucleotides align to TRBD1. There are 20 residues in the CDR3. J lost 1 base, V lost 4 bases, and 23 bases had no gene match. Germline CDR1 reads SGHTS; CDR2 reads YDEGEE. As DNA, the CDR3 is TGTGCCAGCAGCCTAGCCCAAGGGGGCGTACAAAAAGGCGTATCCTACGAGCAGTACTTC. Its protein product is CASSLAQGGVQKGVSYEQYF. The full variable domain, with the rest looked up from reference TRBV5-8 and TRBJ2-7, is EAGVTQSPTHLIKTRGQQATLRCSPISGHTSVYWYQQALGLGLQFLLWYDEGEERNRGNFPPRFSGRQFPNYSSELNVNALELEDSALYLCASSLAQGGVQKGVSYEQYFGPGTRLTVT.

With respect to this clone: Other DNA sequences from this sample encode an identical CDR3 as well. The J gene is TRBJ1-5, the V gene TRBV5-1; D not resolved. The CDR3 has 13 residues. Germline V gene sequence: CDR1 SGHRS, CDR2 YFSETQ. Trimming cost V 4 bases and J 0 bases, with 5 bases left between them. The DNA of the CDR3 is TGCGCCAGCAGCCTGAATAGCAATCAGCCCCAGCATTTT. This codes for CASSLNSNQPQHF.

The genes are TRBV19 and TRBJ2-4, with a weak D call TRBD2 (6 bases). Germline CDR1 and CDR2: LNHDA and SQIVND (reference sequence). The CDR3 extends over 15 amino acids. Between the trimmed V and J ends, which lost 7 bases and 2 bases, there was a span of 15 bases. CDR3 sequence: CASTRWGDPKNIQYF. DNA of the CDR3: TGTGCCAGTACCCGGTGGGGGGACCCCAAAAACATTCAGTACTTC.

V and J are TRBV3-1 (or the pseudogene TRBV3-2) and TRBJ2-2; 7 positions agree with TRBD2. V lost 4 bases, J lost 0 bases, and 8 bases stayed unmatched. The CDR3 runs 17 residues. Looked up from germline, CDR1 is LGHDT and CDR2 is YNNKEL (reference sequence). The CDR3 reads CASSPQPRGTNTGELFF. The CDR3 nucleotides are TGTGCCAGCAGCCCTCAGCCGCGGGGGACGAACACCGGGGAGCTGTTTTTT.

V usage is TRBV11-1 and J usage is TRBJ2-1; a possible D gene is TRBD2 (6 bases). Trimming stripped 4 bases from V and 4 bases from J, with 11 bases between. CDR3 length: 14 amino acids. Looked up from germline, CDR1 is SGHAT and CDR2 is FQDESV (reference sequence). The CDR3 bases are TGTGCCAGCAGCTACCAGCGGGCTTACAATGAGCAGTTCTTC. Amino acid sequence: CASSYQRAYNEQFF.